What follows are 9 T cell receptor beta chains derived from one specimen sequenced in a study of blood T cell repertoires in COVID-19. This table comes from immunoSEQ multiplex PCR, and its TCRdb copy is limited to in-frame clones, with some not included. The table records about 160,000 clones, over 80% of them present only once. Sequences were obtained from peripheral blood. The source of these receptors is a woman aged 80 or over with active or convalescent COVID-19.

The rearrangement joins TRBV11-2 to TRBJ2-3; the match to TRBD2 covers 11 bases. The CDR3 consists of 15 residues. Per germline, CDR1 SGHAT and CDR2 FQNNGV. V was pared by 0 bases and J by 6 bases, with 2 bases of the junction left unmatched. CDR3 region: CASSLEWTSGDTQYF. CDR3 DNA sequence: TGTGCCAGCAGCTTAGAATGGACTAGCGGGGATACGCAGTATTTT.

J is TRBJ2-3 and V is TRBV19; the match to TRBD1 covers 8 bases. The junction had 14 bases not matched to a gene; V was cut back by 6 bases and J by 3 bases. The CDR3 is 17 amino acids. Germline CDR1 is LNHDA and CDR2 is SQIVND (reference sequence). CDR3 region: CASSRGGQGAYTDTQYF. The CDR3 DNA is TGTGCCAGTAGCCGAGGGGGCCAGGGGGCGTATACAGATACGCAGTATTTT.

This rearrangement joins TRBV14 to TRBJ1-1, with D maybe TRBD1 (5 bases). V was shortened by 0 bases and J by 11 bases, with 10 bases between the two germline ends. This CDR3 comprises 12 residues. From germline, CDR1 is SGHDN and CDR2 FVKESK. CDR3 sequence reads: CASSQDRVGAFF. DNA of the CDR3: TGTGCCAGCAGCCAAGACAGGGTCGGGGCTTTCTTT.

A few counts support this clone. The chain has TRBV10-3 and TRBJ1-5; D possibly corresponds to TRBD1 (5 bases). Trimming removed 3 bases at V and 0 bases at J, with 12 bases between. The germline V gene encodes CDR1 ENHRY and CDR2 SYGVKD. CDR3 size: 16 residues. The CDR3: CAISEVDRNSNQPQHF. CDR3 coding DNA: TGTGCCATCAGTGAAGTTGACAGAAATAGCAATCAGCCCCAGCATTTT.

V gene TRBV4-3 combines with J gene TRBJ2-7; a possible D gene is TRBD2 (6 bases). The V end lost 1 base, the J end lost 5 bases, and 30 bases lay between the germline ends. CDR1 is LGHNA and CDR2 is YSLEER in the germline V gene. CDR3 length: 20 amino acids. The CDR3 DNA sequence: TGCGCCAGCAGCCAAGTTAACACATTATTTGGGCCGGAGGGCGGGAACGAGCAGTACTTC. The encoded protein is CASSQVNTLFGPEGGNEQYF.

This rearrangement joins TRBV10-3 to TRBJ1-1; D is perhaps TRBD1 (6 bases). Germline CDR1 and CDR2: ENHRY and SYGVKD. The CDR3 is 13 amino acids. The ends were cut back, 6 bases at V and 7 bases at J, with 15 bases in the middle. The CDR3 DNA reads as TGTGCCATCAGCACACTACAGGGTTATGAAGCTTTCTTT. Encoded protein: CAISTLQGYEAFF.

This clone was found a few times. The chain combines TRBV27 with TRBJ1-1; 7 bases agree with TRBD1. The CDR3 has 15 amino acids. The V segment lost 6 bases and the J segment 3 bases; nucleotides outside the gene matches: 10. Germline V CDR1 and CDR2: MNHEY, SMNVEV (reference sequence). CDR3 coding DNA: TGTGCCAGCAGGCTACAGGGGTACATAGACACTGAAGCTTTCTTT. It specifies CASRLQGYIDTEAFF.

The rearrangement uses TRBV18 and TRBJ1-2; D remains unclear. CDR3 length: 15 residues. Between the trimmed V and J ends, which lost 4 bases and 3 bases, there was a span of 15 bases. Germline V lookup: CDR1 KGHSH, CDR2 LQKENI. CDR3 residues: CASSRGDYGHYGYTF. In DNA, the CDR3 is TGTGCCAGCTCACGGGGAGATTACGGCCACTATGGCTACACCTTC.

The rearrangement joins TRBV11-1 to TRBJ1-4; 8 bases match TRBD1. J gave up 7 bases and V 5 bases, and 9 bases lay outside the gene matches. The CDR3 length is 15 residues. CDR1 is SGHAT and CDR2 is FQDESV in the germline V gene (reference sequence). The CDR3 DNA reads TGTGCCAGCAGCCGTGGACAGGGTAGGAGTGAAAAACTGTTTTTT. The encoded protein is CASSRGQGRSEKLFF.